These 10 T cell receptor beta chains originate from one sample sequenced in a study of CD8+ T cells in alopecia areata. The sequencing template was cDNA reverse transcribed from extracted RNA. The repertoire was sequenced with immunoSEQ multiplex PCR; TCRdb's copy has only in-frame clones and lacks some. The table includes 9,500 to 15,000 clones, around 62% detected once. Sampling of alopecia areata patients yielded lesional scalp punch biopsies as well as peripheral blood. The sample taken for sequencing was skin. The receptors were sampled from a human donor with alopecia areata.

CDR3 in DNA: TGTGCCACCGCTCGAAGCACAGATACGCAGTATTTT. Protein: CATARSTDTQYF. The gene calls are TRBV4-2 and TRBJ2-3; D remains unclear. The CDR3 extends over 12 amino acids. CDR1 and CDR2 (germline): LGHNA, YNFKEQ. V shed 10 bases and J shed 0 bases, with 8 bases lying between them.

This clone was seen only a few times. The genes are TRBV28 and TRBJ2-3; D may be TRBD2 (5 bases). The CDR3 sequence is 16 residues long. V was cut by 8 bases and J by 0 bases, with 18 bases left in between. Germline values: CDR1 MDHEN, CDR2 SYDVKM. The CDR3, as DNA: TGTGCCAGCGTAAGTTACGGGAAATGGAGCACAGATACGCAGTATTTT. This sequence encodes CASVSYGKWSTDTQYF.

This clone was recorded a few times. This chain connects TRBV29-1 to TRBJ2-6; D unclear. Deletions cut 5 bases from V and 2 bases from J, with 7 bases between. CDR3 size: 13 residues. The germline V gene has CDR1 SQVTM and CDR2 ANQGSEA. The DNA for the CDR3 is TGCAGCGTTTTTGGGGCTGGGGCCAACGTCCTGACTTTC. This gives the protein CSVFGAGANVLTF.

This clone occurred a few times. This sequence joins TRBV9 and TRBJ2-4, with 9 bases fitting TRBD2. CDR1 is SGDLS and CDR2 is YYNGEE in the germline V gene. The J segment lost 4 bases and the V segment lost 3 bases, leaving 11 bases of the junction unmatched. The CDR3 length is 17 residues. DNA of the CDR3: TGTGCCAGCAGCGCTCACGGGGGTAGCGGGGGAAAAAACATTCAGTACTTC. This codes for CASSAHGGSGGKNIQYF.

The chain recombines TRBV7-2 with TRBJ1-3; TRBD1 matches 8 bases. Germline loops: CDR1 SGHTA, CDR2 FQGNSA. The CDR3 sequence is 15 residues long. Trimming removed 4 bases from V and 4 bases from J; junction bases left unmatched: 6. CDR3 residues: CASSYRTGSGNTIYF. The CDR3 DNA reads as TGTGCCAGCAGCTACCGGACAGGGAGCGGAAACACCATATATTTT.

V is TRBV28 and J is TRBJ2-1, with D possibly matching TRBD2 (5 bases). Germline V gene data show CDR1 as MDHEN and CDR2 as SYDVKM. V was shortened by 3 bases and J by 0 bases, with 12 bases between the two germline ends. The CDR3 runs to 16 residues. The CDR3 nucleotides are TGTGCCAGCAGTTTCCTCCCGGGGAGCTCCTACAATGAGCAGTTCTTC. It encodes CASSFLPGSSYNEQFF. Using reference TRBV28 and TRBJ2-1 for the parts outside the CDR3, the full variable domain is DVKVTQSSRYLVKRTGEKVFLECVQDMDHENMFWYRQDPGLGLRLIYFSYDVKMKEKGDIPEGYSVSREKKERFSLILESASTNQTSMYLCASSFLPGSSYNEQFFGPGTRLTVL.

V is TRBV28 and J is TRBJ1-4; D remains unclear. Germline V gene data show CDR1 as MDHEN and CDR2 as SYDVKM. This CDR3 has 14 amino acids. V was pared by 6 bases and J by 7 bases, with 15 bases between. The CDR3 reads CASSPPSRPEKLFF. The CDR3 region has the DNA TGTGCCAGCAGCCCCCCGTCCAGGCCTGAAAAACTGTTTTTT.

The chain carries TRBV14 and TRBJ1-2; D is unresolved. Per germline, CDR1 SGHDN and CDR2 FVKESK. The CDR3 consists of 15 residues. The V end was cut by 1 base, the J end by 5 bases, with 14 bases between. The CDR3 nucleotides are TGTGCCAGCAGCCAAGTTGGTGGCAGGAGATATGGCTACACCTTC. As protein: CASSQVGGRRYGYTF.

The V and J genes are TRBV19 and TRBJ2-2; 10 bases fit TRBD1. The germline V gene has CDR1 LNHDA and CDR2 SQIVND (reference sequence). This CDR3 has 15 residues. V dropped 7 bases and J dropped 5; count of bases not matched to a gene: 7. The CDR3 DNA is TGTGCCAGTAACAAAGACAGGGGGCGTACCGGGGAGCTGTTTTTT. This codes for CASNKDRGRTGELFF.

The CDR3 DNA reads as TGTGCCAGCTCACCACCGGGGGTGGCGAGCTCTGGAAACACCATATATTTT. The encoded protein is CASSPPGVASSGNTIYF. V usage is TRBV18 and J usage is TRBJ1-3; a weak D match, TRBD1 (5 bases). The length of the CDR3 is 17 residues. V was pared by 0 bases and J by 0 bases, with 12 bases between. Germline CDR1 reads KGHSH; CDR2 reads LQKENI.